This T cell receptor beta chain was documented in a study of blood T cell repertoires in COVID-19. Overall study: Nucleic acid was either cDNA or gDNA, and it came from T cells, B-cell-depleted T cells, or PBMCs.

CDR1 is LNHNV and CDR2 is YYDKDF in the germline V gene (reference sequence). This CDR3 spans 15 amino acids. V lost 4 bases and J lost 6; bases outside the gene matches: 2. Sequencing used immunoSEQ multiplex PCR; TCRdb keeps in-frame clones, though not all of them. This table has more than 95,000 clones, approximately 82% appearing once. This clonotype was sampled from a woman aged 50 to 60 with acute or convalescent COVID-19. The chain links TRBV15 to TRBJ2-1; TRBD2 aligns across 14 bases. Sequenced sample: peripheral blood. CDR3 residues: CATSKGLAGANEQFF. The DNA for the CDR3 is TGTGCCACCAGCAAGGGACTAGCGGGAGCCAATGAGCAGTTCTTC.